These T cell receptor beta chains were read from a single sample in a study of blood T cell repertoires in COVID-19. The table came from immunoSEQ multiplex PCR; TCRdb's copy has only in-frame clones and leaves some out. The data contain 250,000 or so clones, 80% to 90% of them singletons. Sequencing was performed on PBMCs or T cells enriched from blood (not recorded which). The receptors were sampled from a middle-aged woman who had been exposed to COVID-19. The CDR3 runs from the conserved cysteine through the conserved F or W. A D gene is named only where the DNA matches it firmly. Clone size is given for some rows only: seen once, a few or many times, or a class if the clone is expanded.

d_gene	j_gene	abundance	v_gene	CDR3nt	CDR3aa
TRBD1	TRBJ1-4	-	TRBV25-1	TGTGCCAGCAGTGAACCCTCCCCAGGGGGCTGGCGTGAAAAACTGTTTTTT	CASSEPSPGGWREKLFF
-	TRBJ1-1	-	TRBV7-9	TGTGCCAGCAGCTTAGGGGAGGGCACTGAAGCTTTCTTT	CASSLGEGTEAFF
TRBD2	TRBJ2-3	-	TRBV9	TGTGCCAGCAGCCAGGCGGGGGGCAGCACAGATACGCAGTATTTT	CASSQAGGSTDTQYF
-	TRBJ1-1	-	TRBV30	TGTGCCTGGAGTGTCGGAGATCTGAACACTGAAGCTTTCTTT	CAWSVGDLNTEAFF
TRBD1	TRBJ1-4	-	TRBV7-2	TGTGCCAGCAGCTTAGGACAGGGGCGCTCCCTTAATGAAAAACTGTTTTTT	CASSLGQGRSLNEKLFF
-	TRBJ1-6	-	TRBV27	TGTGCCAGCAGTTTCCCGGGTAATTCACCCCTCCACTTT	CASSFPGNSPLHF
-	TRBJ1-3	once	TRBV5-1	TGCGCCAGCAGACATCTCTCTGGAAACACCATATATTTT	CASRHLSGNTIYF
TRBD2	TRBJ2-3	-	TRBV6-2/TRBV6-3	TGTGCCAGCAGTTCTAGCGGGGTCACAGATACGCAGTATTTT	CASSSSGVTDTQYF
-	TRBJ2-7	-	TRBV28	TGTGCCAGCAGTTTAGGAGGGACCTACGAGCAGTACTTC	CASSLGGTYEQYF
-	TRBJ1-1	-	TRBV7-8	TGTGCCAGCAGCAAACGAGAGGTCGACACTGAAGCTTTCTTT	CASSKREVDTEAFF
-	TRBJ1-1	few	TRBV5-4	TGTGCCAGCAGCTTGGTGGGGGGGCTGAACACTGAAGCTTTCTTT	CASSLVGGLNTEAFF
-	TRBJ2-2	-	TRBV3-1/TRBV3-2	TGTGCCAGCAGCCTAGTTAGGACAACGAACACCGGGGAGCTGTTTTTT	CASSLVRTTNTGELFF
-	TRBJ1-5	once	TRBV6-5	TGTGCCAGCAGTTACTCGTTTGGGGCAAAGCAGCCCCAGCATTTT	CASSYSFGAKQPQHF
-	TRBJ1-4	-	TRBV28	TGTGCCAGCAGTTTGACGGACAGTGCAACTAATGAAAAACTGTTTTTT	CASSLTDSATNEKLFF
-	TRBJ2-1	few	TRBV6-2/TRBV6-3	TGTGCCAGCAGCCCCCACTCTCGCGGTGAGCAGTTCTTC	CASSPHSRGEQFF
-	TRBJ1-1	-	TRBV5-1	TGTGCCAGCAGCTCCCTGTGGAGATCAAACACTGAAGCTTTCTTT	CASSSLWRSNTEAFF
-	TRBJ2-6	-	TRBV12-5	TGTGCTAGTGGTTTGGTTTTACAGATCTCTGGGGCCAACGTCCTGACTTTC	CASGLVLQISGANVLTF
-	TRBJ1-1	once	TRBV6-2/TRBV6-3	TGTGCCAGCAGTTACTCGAACACGAACACTGAAGCTTTCTTT	CASSYSNTNTEAFF
-	TRBJ2-2	-	TRBV7-2	TGTGCCAGCAGACAGGGGGGGACGGGCACCGGGGAGCTGTTTTTT	CASRQGGTGTGELFF
-	TRBJ2-1	-	TRBV27	TGTGCCAGCATGCCCATCTCACGGGTAAAAGATGAGCAGTTCTTC	CASMPISRVKDEQFF
TRBD1	TRBJ1-4	-	TRBV4-3	TGCGCCAGCAGCCAGGATAGACAGGGGGGGAATGAAAAACTGTTTTTT	CASSQDRQGGNEKLFF
TRBD1	TRBJ1-5	-	TRBV6-2/TRBV6-3	TGTGCCAGCAGTTACGATGTCAGGGGGCATATGAGCAATCAGCCCCAGCATTTT	CASSYDVRGHMSNQPQHF
TRBD2	TRBJ2-6	-	TRBV7-6	TGTGCCAGCAGCCCCCGGGCTAGCGGGGGTACCTCTGGGGCCAACGTCCTGACTTTC	CASSPRASGGTSGANVLTF
TRBD1	TRBJ1-1	once	TRBV19	TGTGCCAGTAGTACAACAGGGGTAGGCACTGAAGCTTTCTTT	CASSTTGVGTEAFF
-	TRBJ1-6	-	TRBV9	TGTGCCAGCAGCAAACAGGCCTCCTATAATTCACCCCTCCACTTT	CASSKQASYNSPLHF
-	TRBJ2-7	-	TRBV5-1	TGCGCCAGCAGCTTGAGTAGGACGGAGGGTTCCGAGCAGTACTTC	CASSLSRTEGSEQYF